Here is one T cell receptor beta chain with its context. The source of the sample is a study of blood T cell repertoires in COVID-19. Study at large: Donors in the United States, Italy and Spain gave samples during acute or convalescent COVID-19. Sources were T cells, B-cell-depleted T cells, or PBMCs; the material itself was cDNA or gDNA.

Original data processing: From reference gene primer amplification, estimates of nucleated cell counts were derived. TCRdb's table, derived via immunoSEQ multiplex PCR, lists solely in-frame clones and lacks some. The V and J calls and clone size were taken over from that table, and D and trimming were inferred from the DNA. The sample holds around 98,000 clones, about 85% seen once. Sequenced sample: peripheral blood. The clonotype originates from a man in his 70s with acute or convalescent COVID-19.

The CDR3 reads CASSQDLVAQDTQYF. CDR3 DNA: TGTGCCAGCAGCCAAGACCTGGTAGCTCAGGATACGCAGTATTTT. The chain has TRBV3-1 (or the pseudogene TRBV3-2) and TRBJ2-3, with no clear D. V dropped 0 bases and J dropped 6 bases, with 13 bases sitting between them. This CDR3 is built from 15 residues. Germline assignment: CDR1 LGHDT and CDR2 YNNKEL (reference sequence).